One T cell receptor (beta chain) is described in this entry. No antigen is known for it. Both 60 Vbeta primers and 13 Jbeta primers went into the PCR. As originally analysed: Later, an analysis found about 80 million unique TCR beta chains, and around 10 million of these were shared. TCRdb's table, derived via immunoSEQ multiplex PCR, lists solely in-frame clones and lacks some. The DNA was the basis for D and trimming; V, J and clone size are from that table. The repertoire holds about 140,000 clones, around 77% seen once, with roughly 2% in the top ten. The data were taken from a study of cytomegalovirus exposure and HLA in healthy donors. Overall study findings and caveats: CMV antigen specificity was confirmed in vitro for three CMV-associated chains.

The V and J ends lost 4 bases and 5 bases respectively, with 7 bases between them. This CDR3 has 12 residues. Germline V CDR1 and CDR2: SGHRS, YFSETQ. The sequencing sample was made of PBMCs. This chain connects TRBV5-1 to TRBJ2-1; no definite D call. This clonotype was obtained from a young man in good health and CMV-seronegative. CDR3 residues: CASSLNNNEQFF. Written as DNA, the CDR3 is TGCGCCAGCAGCCTTAACAACAATGAGCAGTTCTTC.